This TCR beta chain was observed in a study of CD8+CD57+ T cells in acquired aplastic anemia. The CDR3 is 16 amino acids. Germline CDR1 LNHDA, CDR2 SQIVND (reference sequence). The V end lost 1 base, the J end lost 0 bases, and 11 bases lay between the germline ends. CDR3 and TCR beta VDJ profiling relied on a genomic DNA template. TCRdb fed the reads into MiXCR, producing one record per CDR3 protein. The sample carries approximately 45,000 distinct CDR3 sequences, around 73% recorded once. The gene calls are TRBV19 and TRBJ2-3; maybe TRBD1 (5 bases). This receptor was obtained from a human donor in good health, serving as a control. The sample consisted of sorted CD4+, CD8+, or CD8+CD57+ T cells (not recorded which) from PBMCs. The CDR3 is CASSIGKQASTDTQYF. The CDR3 bases are TGTGCCAGTAGTATAGGGAAACAGGCAAGCACAGATACGCAGTATTTT.